This TCR beta chain came from a study of cytomegalovirus exposure and HLA in healthy donors. Regarding the study as a whole: CMV serostatus was the sole immune exposure data available. Some TCR beta chains (about 170 of them) were listed as cytomegalovirus-associated. Further analysis, carried out later, found HLA-associated TCR beta chains more clonally expanded than equally common other chains.

A word on this clone: Its cognate antigen is unknown.

The PCR made use of 60 Vbeta and 13 Jbeta primers. The protocol was immunoSEQ multiplex PCR, while the TCRdb copy is restricted to in-frame clones and leaves out a portion. The repertoire holds roughly 150,000 clones, with 80% as singletons. Germline V gives CDR1 SGDLS, CDR2 YYNGEE. V lost 0 bases to trimming and J lost 2 bases, with 14 bases between them. The CDR3 runs 16 residues. This chain uses TRBV9 with TRBJ1-2; no reliable D call. The sample comprised PBMCs. The sequence was obtained from a man in his thirties or forties in good health. The CDR3 DNA sequence: TGTGCCAGCAGCGTAGGTATTGGGAGTGCCAACTATGGCTACACCTTC. Translated: CASSVGIGSANYGYTF.